These T cell receptor beta chains were read from a single sample in a study of human T cells and chemical hapten exposure. From the RACE reads, TCRdb called clonotypes with MiXCR, one entry per CDR3 protein. This sample yields fewer than 300,000 distinct CDR3 sequences, of which approximately 8.4% are seen a single time; less than 3% belongs to the top ten. The specimen was whole blood, collected in connection with sensitization to the hapten diphenylcyclopropenone (DPC). The receptors were sampled from a woman aged 35 to 49 with alopecia areata. Some clones in this sample may be carry-over from other donors' samples. CDR3s include the opening cysteine and the closing phenylalanine or tryptophan. Each record gives: clone size, V gene, D gene, J gene, CDR3 DNA, CDR3 protein. The D gene is left open where the match is weak. Clone size, where shown, is once, few, many, or a class for clones that have expanded.

abundance: few; v_gene: TRBV29-1; d_gene: TRBD1; j_gene: TRBJ1-2; CDR3nt: TGCAGCGTAACCGGGACAGGAGCCTATGGCTACACCTTC; CDR3aa: CSVTGTGAYGYTF
abundance: many; v_gene: TRBV20-1; d_gene: NA; j_gene: TRBJ2-7; CDR3nt: TGCAGCGTGAACGAGCAGTACTTC; CDR3aa: CSVNEQYF
abundance: NA; v_gene: TRBV10-3; d_gene: NA; j_gene: TRBJ2-7; CDR3nt: TGTGCCATCACCGAACAGGGATTGACCTACGAGCAGTACTTC; CDR3aa: CAITEQGLTYEQYF
abundance: NA; v_gene: TRBV19; d_gene: NA; j_gene: TRBJ2-1; CDR3nt: TGTGCCAGTAGTATCAGGAGTTCACATGAGCAGTTCTTC; CDR3aa: CASSIRSSHEQFF
abundance: many; v_gene: TRBV28; d_gene: NA; j_gene: TRBJ1-5; CDR3nt: TGTGCCAGCAGTTTACAGGGTTTCAATCAGCCCCAGCATTTT; CDR3aa: CASSLQGFNQPQHF
abundance: few; v_gene: TRBV6-2/TRBV6-3; d_gene: TRBD2; j_gene: TRBJ2-3; CDR3nt: TGTGCCAGCAGTTTGGGGACCGGGACTAGCGGCACAGATACGCAGTATTTT; CDR3aa: CASSLGTGTSGTDTQYF
abundance: NA; v_gene: TRBV7-7; d_gene: NA; j_gene: TRBJ2-1; CDR3nt: TGTGCTAGCAGCTTAGCGCGTACAGGGGAGCAGTTCTTC; CDR3aa: CASSLARTGEQFF
abundance: few; v_gene: TRBV29-1; d_gene: NA; j_gene: TRBJ2-5; CDR3nt: TGCAGCGTTCAACCTTTGGAGACCCAGTACTTC; CDR3aa: CSVQPLETQYF
abundance: NA; v_gene: TRBV4-3; d_gene: TRBD2; j_gene: TRBJ2-3; CDR3nt: TGCGCCAGCAGCCCTACTATTAGCGGGAGTGGCACAGATACGCAGTATTTT; CDR3aa: CASSPTISGSGTDTQYF
abundance: few; v_gene: TRBV4-1; d_gene: TRBD1; j_gene: TRBJ2-7; CDR3nt: TGCGCCAGCAGCCCTTCCGGGACAGGGAACCACGAGCAGTACTTC; CDR3aa: CASSPSGTGNHEQYF
abundance: few; v_gene: TRBV6-2/TRBV6-3; d_gene: TRBD1; j_gene: TRBJ2-6; CDR3nt: TGTGCCAGCAGTTCCCTTAGACAGGGCTCTGGGGCCAACGTCCTGACTTTC; CDR3aa: CASSSLRQGSGANVLTF
abundance: many; v_gene: TRBV5-1; d_gene: NA; j_gene: TRBJ1-2; CDR3nt: TGCGCCAGCAGCTCCACGATGACACGGGGTGGCTACACCTTC; CDR3aa: CASSSTMTRGGYTF
abundance: few; v_gene: TRBV9; d_gene: TRBD2; j_gene: TRBJ2-2; CDR3nt: TGCAACGGGCTAGCGGGAGACACCGGGGAGCTGTTTTTT; CDR3aa: CNGLAGDTGELFF
abundance: few; v_gene: TRBV6-5; d_gene: TRBD1; j_gene: TRBJ1-2; CDR3nt: TGTGCCAGCTCGGGCGAGGGGGCGGGTAACTATGGCTACACCTTC; CDR3aa: CASSGEGAGNYGYTF
abundance: NA; v_gene: TRBV19; d_gene: NA; j_gene: TRBJ2-3; CDR3nt: TGTGCCAGTAGTTCGGGCCGGAAGATAAGCACAGATACGCAGTATTTT; CDR3aa: CASSSGRKISTDTQYF
abundance: NA; v_gene: TRBV14; d_gene: NA; j_gene: TRBJ2-7; CDR3nt: TGTGCCAGCAGCCCTTCAGAGGGCTCCTCCTACGAGCAGTACTTC; CDR3aa: CASSPSEGSSYEQYF
abundance: NA; v_gene: TRBV30; d_gene: TRBD2; j_gene: TRBJ2-3; CDR3nt: TGTGCCTGGAGCCTGGGACTAGCAACAGATACGCAGTATTTT; CDR3aa: CAWSLGLATDTQYF
abundance: many; v_gene: TRBV7-9; d_gene: NA; j_gene: TRBJ2-1; CDR3nt: TGTGCCAGCAGCTTAAGGGACTCAGGAGTCCATGAGCAGTTCTTC; CDR3aa: CASSLRDSGVHEQFF
abundance: few; v_gene: TRBV6-2/TRBV6-3; d_gene: NA; j_gene: TRBJ1-2; CDR3nt: TGTGCCAGCAGTTACCCAGGGCGGCATCACTTC; CDR3aa: CASSYPGRHHF
abundance: few; v_gene: TRBV3-1; d_gene: TRBD1; j_gene: TRBJ1-4; CDR3nt: TGTGCCAGCAGCCATGGGGCAGGGGGTGAAAAACTGTTTTTT; CDR3aa: CASSHGAGGEKLFF
abundance: few; v_gene: TRBV30; d_gene: NA; j_gene: TRBJ1-6; CDR3nt: TGTGCCTGGAGAGTTGTAGACAGGAAGAATTCACCCCTCCACTTT; CDR3aa: CAWRVVDRKNSPLHF
abundance: few; v_gene: TRBV28; d_gene: TRBD1; j_gene: TRBJ1-2; CDR3nt: TGTGCCACCAGACGGACAGGGGGCGCGGACTATGGCTACACCTTC; CDR3aa: CATRRTGGADYGYTF